This TCR beta chain was captured in a study of T-cell memory formation after mild COVID-19. TCRdb re-called the 5' RACE reads with MiXCR, one entry per CDR3 protein. In the table there are 400,000 to 500,000 distinct CDR3 sequences, approximately 24% of which are singletons. This CDR3 is 17 amino acids long. With V trimmed by 8 bases and J by 1 base, 13 bases remained unmatched. Germline V gives CDR1 SGHTA, CDR2 FQGNSA. This receptor was identified in an adult woman who had mild COVID-19 (a few samples of this study predate the infection). Cell type and time point are not known. This chain links TRBV7-2 with TRBJ2-3; 9 nucleotides align to TRBD1. Sequenced material: PBMCs or a T cell subset sorted from them (not recorded which). CDR3 in DNA: TGTGCCAGCCGATTGGGACAGGGAGGCCCAGGCACAGATACGCAGTATTTT. Translating gives CASRLGQGGPGTDTQYF.